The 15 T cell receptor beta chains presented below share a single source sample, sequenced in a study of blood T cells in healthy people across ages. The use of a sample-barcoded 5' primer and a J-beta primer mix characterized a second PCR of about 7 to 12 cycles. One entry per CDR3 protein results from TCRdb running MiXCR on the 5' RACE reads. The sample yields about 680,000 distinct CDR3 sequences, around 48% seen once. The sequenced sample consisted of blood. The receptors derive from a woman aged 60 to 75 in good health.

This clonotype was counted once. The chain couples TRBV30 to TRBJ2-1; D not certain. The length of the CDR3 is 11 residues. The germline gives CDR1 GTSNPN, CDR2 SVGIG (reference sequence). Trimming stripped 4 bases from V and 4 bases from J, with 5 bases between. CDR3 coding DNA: TGTGCCTGGATCGGGTACAATGAGCAGTTCTTC. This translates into CAWIGYNEQFF.

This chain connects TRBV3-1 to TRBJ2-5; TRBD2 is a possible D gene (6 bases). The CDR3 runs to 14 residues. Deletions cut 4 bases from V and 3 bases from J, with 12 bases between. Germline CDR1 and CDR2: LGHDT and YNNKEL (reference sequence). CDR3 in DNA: TGTGCCAGCAGCCGGCGGGGAACGAAAGAGACCCAGTACTTC. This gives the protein CASSRRGTKETQYF.

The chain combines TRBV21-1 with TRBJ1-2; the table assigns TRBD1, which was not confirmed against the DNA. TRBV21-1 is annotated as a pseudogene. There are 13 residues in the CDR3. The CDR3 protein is CARRDREESGYTF. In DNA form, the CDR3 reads TGTGCCAGAAGGGACAGGGAGGAGTCTGGCTACACCTTC.

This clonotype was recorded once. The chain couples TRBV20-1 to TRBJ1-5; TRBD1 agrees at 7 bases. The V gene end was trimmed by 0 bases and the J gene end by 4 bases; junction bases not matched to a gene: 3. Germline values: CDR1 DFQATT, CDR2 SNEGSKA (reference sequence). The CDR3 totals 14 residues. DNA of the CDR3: TGCAGTGCTAGAGAAAACAGGGGAAATCAGCCCCAGCATTTT. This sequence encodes CSARENRGNQPQHF.

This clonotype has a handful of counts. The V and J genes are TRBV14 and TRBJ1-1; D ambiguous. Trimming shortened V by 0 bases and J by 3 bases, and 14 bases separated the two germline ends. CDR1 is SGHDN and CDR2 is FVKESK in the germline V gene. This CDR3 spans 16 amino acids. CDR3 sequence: CASSQEVWVDDTEAFF. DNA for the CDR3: TGTGCCAGCAGCCAAGAGGTGTGGGTGGATGACACTGAAGCTTTCTTT. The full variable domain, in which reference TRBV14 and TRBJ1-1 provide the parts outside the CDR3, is EAGVTQFPSHSVIEKGQTVTLRCDPISGHDNLYWYRRVMGKEIKFLLHFVKESKQDESGMPNNRFLAERTGGTYSTLKVQPAELEDSGVYFCASSQEVWVDDTEAFFGQGTRLTVV.

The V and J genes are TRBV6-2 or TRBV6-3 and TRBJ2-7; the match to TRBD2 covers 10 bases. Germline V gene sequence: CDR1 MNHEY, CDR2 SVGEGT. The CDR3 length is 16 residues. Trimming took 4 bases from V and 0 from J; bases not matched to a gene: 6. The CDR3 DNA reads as TGTGCCAGCAGTTCGGGGGGACTAGCGTACTCCTACGAGCAGTACTTC. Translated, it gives CASSSGGLAYSYEQYF.

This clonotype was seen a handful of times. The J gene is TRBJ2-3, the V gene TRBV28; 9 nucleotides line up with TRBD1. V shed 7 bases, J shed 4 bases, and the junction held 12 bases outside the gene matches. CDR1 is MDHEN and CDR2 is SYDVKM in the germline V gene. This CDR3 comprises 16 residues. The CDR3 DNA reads TGTGCCAGCACTGGGGCTGGGACAGGGTGGCCAGATACGCAGTATTTT. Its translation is CASTGAGTGWPDTQYF.

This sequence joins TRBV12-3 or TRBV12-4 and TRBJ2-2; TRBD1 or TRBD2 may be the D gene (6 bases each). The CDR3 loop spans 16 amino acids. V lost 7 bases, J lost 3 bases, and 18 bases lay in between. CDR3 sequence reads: CASKIRGLRYTGELFF. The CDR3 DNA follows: TGTGCCAGCAAAATTCGGGGGCTGCGTTACACCGGGGAGCTGTTTTTT.

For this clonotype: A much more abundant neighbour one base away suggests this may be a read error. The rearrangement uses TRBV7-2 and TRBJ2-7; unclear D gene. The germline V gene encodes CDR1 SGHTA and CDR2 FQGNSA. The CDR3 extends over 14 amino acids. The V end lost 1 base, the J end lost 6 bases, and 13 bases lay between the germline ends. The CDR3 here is CASSLEAGPCEQYF. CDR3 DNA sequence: TGTGCCAGCAGCTTAGAGGCAGGTCCCTGCGAGCAGTACTTC.

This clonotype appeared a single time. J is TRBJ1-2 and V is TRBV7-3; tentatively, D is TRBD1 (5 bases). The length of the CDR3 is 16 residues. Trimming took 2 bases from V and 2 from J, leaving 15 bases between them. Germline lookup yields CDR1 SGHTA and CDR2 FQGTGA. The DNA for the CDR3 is TGTGCCAGCAGCTTAGGCCCGGGAACAGGAAACTATGGCTACACCTTC. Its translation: CASSLGPGTGNYGYTF.

The CDR3 loop reads CATQGNQPQHF. For the CDR3, the DNA is TGTGCCACACAGGGGAATCAGCCCCAGCATTTT. The chain recombines TRBV28 with TRBJ1-5, with 7 positions matching TRBD1. The CDR3 spans 11 residues. V dropped 10 bases and J dropped 4; count of bases not matched to a gene: 1. Germline V gives CDR1 MDHEN, CDR2 SYDVKM.

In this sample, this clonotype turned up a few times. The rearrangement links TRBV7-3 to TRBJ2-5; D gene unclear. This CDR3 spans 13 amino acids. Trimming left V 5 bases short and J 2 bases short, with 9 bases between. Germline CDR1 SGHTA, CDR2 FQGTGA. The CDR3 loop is CASSAGTQETQYF. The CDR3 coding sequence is TGTGCCAGCAGCGCAGGTACACAAGAGACCCAGTACTTC.

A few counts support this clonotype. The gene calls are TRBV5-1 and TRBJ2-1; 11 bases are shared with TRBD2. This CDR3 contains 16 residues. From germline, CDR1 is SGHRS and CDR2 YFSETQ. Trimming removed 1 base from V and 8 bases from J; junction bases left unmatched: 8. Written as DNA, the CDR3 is TGCGCCAGCAGCTTGACTAGCGGGAGAGAGGTATATGAGCAGTTCTTC. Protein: CASSLTSGREVYEQFF. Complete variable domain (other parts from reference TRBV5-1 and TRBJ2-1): KAGVTQTPRYLIKTRGQQVTLSCSPISGHRSVSWYQQTPGQGLQFLFEYFSETQRNKGNFPGRFSGRQFSNSRSEMNVSTLELGDSALYLCASSLTSGREVYEQFFGPGTRLTVL.

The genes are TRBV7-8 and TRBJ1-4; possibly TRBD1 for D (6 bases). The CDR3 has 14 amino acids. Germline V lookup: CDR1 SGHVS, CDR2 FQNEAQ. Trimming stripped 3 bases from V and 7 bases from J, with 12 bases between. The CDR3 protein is CASSFRDNLEKLFF. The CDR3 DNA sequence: TGTGCCAGCAGCTTCCGGGACAACCTTGAAAAACTGTTTTTT.

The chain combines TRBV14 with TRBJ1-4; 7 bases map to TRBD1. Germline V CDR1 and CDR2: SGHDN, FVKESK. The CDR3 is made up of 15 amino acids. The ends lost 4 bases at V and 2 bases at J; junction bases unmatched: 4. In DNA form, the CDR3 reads TGTGCCAGCAGCCGATCGGGACAGACTAATGAAAAACTGTTTTTT. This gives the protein CASSRSGQTNEKLFF.